This TCR beta chain was observed in a study of regulatory T cells in long-lasting Graves disease. At the level of the study: For a period under 3 months, newly diagnosed Graves' patients had taken antithyroid drugs. The study, taken as a whole, reports: More public clonotypes were shared by persistent patients (around 3,000) than by new patients (roughly 1,000). Favoring TRBV28, TRBJ1-2 and TRBJ2-5 was a feature seen in persistent disease.

Relying on iRepertoire HTBI primers and Arm-PCR of CDR3 regions, the team built TCR beta libraries. Original processing notes: Sequenced samples collectively carried under 75 TRBV and 14 to 15 TRBJ segments. TCRdb ran MiXCR on the multiplex PCR reads and lists one entry per CDR3 protein. TCRdb assigned the V and J calls; the authors' analysis was not used. The sample lists hundreds of thousands of distinct CDR3 sequences; about 16% were seen once. The CDR3 is 17 residues long. CDR1 LGHDT and CDR2 YNNKEL come from the germline V gene (reference sequence). V lost 1 base and J 5 bases, leaving 15 bases between the germline ends. This clonotype was counted only a few times. As yet, its antigen is unknown. The time point here: newly diagnosed GD, antithyroid drugs for less than 3 months. Construction of the TCR library relied on RNA isolated from PBMCs.

This sequence originates from a female donor with Graves disease. The genes are TRBV3-1 and TRBJ2-6; weak D call: TRBD2 (5 bases). This specimen was peripheral blood mononuclear cells (PBMCs), taken at new diagnosis, from a patient treated with antithyroid drugs. CDR3 DNA: TGTGCCAGCAGCCAAGTTCGGACTGACCTCTGGGCCAACGTCCTGACTTTC. Translation: CASSQVRTDLWANVLTF.